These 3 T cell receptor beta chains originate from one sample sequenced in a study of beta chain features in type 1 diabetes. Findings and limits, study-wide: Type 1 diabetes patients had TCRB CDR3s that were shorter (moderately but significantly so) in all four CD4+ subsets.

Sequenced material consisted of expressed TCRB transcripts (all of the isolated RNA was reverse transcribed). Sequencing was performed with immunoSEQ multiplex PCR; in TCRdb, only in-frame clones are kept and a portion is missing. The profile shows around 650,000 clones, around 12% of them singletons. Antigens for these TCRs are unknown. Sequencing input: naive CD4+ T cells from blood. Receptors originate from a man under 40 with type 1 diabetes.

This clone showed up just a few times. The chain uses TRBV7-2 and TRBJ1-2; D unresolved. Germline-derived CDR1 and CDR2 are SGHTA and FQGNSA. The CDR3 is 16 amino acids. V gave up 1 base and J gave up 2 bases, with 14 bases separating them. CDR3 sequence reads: CASSLGGQVRNYGYTF. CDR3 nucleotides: TGTGCCAGCAGCTTAGGCGGCCAGGTGCGAAACTATGGCTACACCTTC. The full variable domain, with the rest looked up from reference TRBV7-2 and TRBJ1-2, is GAGVSQSPSNKVTEKGKDVELRCDPISGHTALYWYRQSLGQGLEFLIYFQGNSAPDKSGLPSDRFSAERTGGSVSTLTIQRTQQEDSAVYLCASSLGGQVRNYGYTFGSGTRLTVV.

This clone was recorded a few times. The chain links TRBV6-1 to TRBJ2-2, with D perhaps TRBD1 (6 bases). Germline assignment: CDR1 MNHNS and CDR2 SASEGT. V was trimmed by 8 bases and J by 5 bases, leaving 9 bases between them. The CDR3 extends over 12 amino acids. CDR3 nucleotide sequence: TGTGCCAGCTACAGGGATACCGGGGAGCTGTTTTTT. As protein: CASYRDTGELFF.

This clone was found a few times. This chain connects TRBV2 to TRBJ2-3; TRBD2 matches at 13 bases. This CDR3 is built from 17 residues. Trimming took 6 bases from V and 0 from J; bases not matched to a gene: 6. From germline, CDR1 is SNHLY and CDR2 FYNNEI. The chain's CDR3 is CASRRGLAGTSTDTQYF. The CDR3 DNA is TGTGCCAGCAGACGGGGACTAGCGGGGACAAGCACAGATACGCAGTATTTT.